This T cell receptor beta chain was retrieved from a study of blood T cell repertoires in COVID-19. About the research overall: The samples span acute and convalescent COVID-19 from the United States, Italy and Spain.

Authors' data handling: Estimation of nucleated cell counts was performed using reference gene primer amplification. Clones were read by immunoSEQ multiplex PCR, and TCRdb kept only the in-frame ones, dropping some. V and J calls plus clone size are reproduced from that table; the DNA served to infer D and trimming. The table lists fewer than 70,000 clones, 80% to 95% of them singletons. The clonotype was recovered from a man aged 45-65 years with active COVID-19. Material for sequencing was peripheral blood.

The CDR3 nucleotides read TGCAGTGCTTTAGCGGGAGAGACCCAGTACTTC. Translating gives CSALAGETQYF. V gene TRBV20-1 combines with J gene TRBJ2-5, with 7 bases identical to TRBD2. V lost 5 bases and J lost 4; bases outside the gene matches: 1. The CDR3 covers 11 residues. Germline V gene sequence: CDR1 DFQATT, CDR2 SNEGSKA (reference sequence).